A single sample gave rise to the 9 T cell receptor beta chains below, sequenced in a study of cytomegalovirus exposure and HLA in healthy donors. Use of 60 Vbeta and 13 Jbeta primers characterized the PCR. Sequenced by immunoSEQ multiplex PCR; TCRdb stores in-frame clones only, minus some. With fewer than 70,000 clones in the sample, the ten largest clones hold around 3.6%. Sequenced: PBMCs. These TCRs come from a woman aged 18 to 35 in good health and CMV-seronegative.

This chain's CDR3 is CASSPGPGYGYTF. CDR3 in DNA: TGTGCCAGCAGCCCAGGACCGGGGTATGGCTACACCTTC. This rearrangement joins TRBV11-2 to TRBJ1-2; D is unclear. The ends were cut back, 5 bases at V and 5 bases at J, with 12 bases in the middle. The CDR3 is made up of 13 amino acids. Germline-derived CDR1 and CDR2 are SGHAT and FQNNGV.

This chain joins TRBV9 and TRBJ2-3, with TRBD2 matching over 8 bases. The V and J ends lost 2 bases and 6 bases, in that order; junction bases with no gene match: 11. CDR1 and CDR2 (germline): SGDLS, YYNGEE. CDR3 length: 16 residues. The CDR3 region has the DNA TGTGCCAGCAGCGTCCAACCCAGCGGGGGCCCTGATACGCAGTATTTT. Residues: CASSVQPSGGPDTQYF.

The J gene is TRBJ1-2, the V gene TRBV4-1; D unresolved. Deletions cut 4 bases from V and 4 bases from J, with 19 bases between. From germline, CDR1 is MGHRA and CDR2 YSYEKL. CDR3 length equals 16 residues. CDR3 amino acids: CASSPLNKPYGYGYTF. The CDR3 DNA follows: TGCGCCAGCAGCCCCCTCAATAAGCCTTATGGCTATGGCTACACCTTC.

J is TRBJ2-5 and V is TRBV19, with D possibly TRBD2 on 5 matching bases. The CDR3 totals 12 residues. Germline CDR1 and CDR2: LNHDA and SQIVND (reference sequence). V lost 5 bases and J lost 5, with 9 bases in between. CDR3 in amino acids: CASSSERETQYF. The CDR3 coding sequence is TGTGCCAGTAGTTCTGAGCGGGAGACCCAGTACTTC.

V gene TRBV5-1 combines with J gene TRBJ2-7; TRBD2 is a possible D gene (5 bases). CDR3 length: 14 residues. The germline V gene has CDR1 SGHRS and CDR2 YFSETQ. Trimming stripped 0 bases from V and 2 bases from J, with 9 bases between. DNA for the CDR3: TGCGCCAGCAGCTTGGAACCGGAGGCCTACGAGCAGTACTTC. The encoded protein is CASSLEPEAYEQYF.

The chain is built from TRBV25-1 and TRBJ2-1; D possibly corresponds to TRBD1 (5 bases). The CDR3 runs to 14 residues. Germline loops: CDR1 MGHDK, CDR2 SYGVNS. Trimming pared 2 bases from V and 3 bases from J, leaving 8 bases between. The CDR3 loop is CASSEADSYNEQFF. In DNA form, the CDR3 reads TGTGCCAGCAGTGAAGCAGACAGCTACAATGAGCAGTTCTTC.

This sequence joins TRBV13 and TRBJ1-4, with 10 bases fitting TRBD1. CDR3 length equals 15 residues. In germline, CDR1 is PRHDT, CDR2 FYEKMQ (reference sequence). Unmatched junction bases numbered 8, after V lost 4 bases and J lost 9 bases. CDR3 bases: TGTGCCAGCAGCTCCGACCGGGACAGGGGTAAAAAACTGTTTTTT. This codes for CASSSDRDRGKKLFF.

The CDR3 DNA follows: TGTGCCAGCAGTTACGATTTAAAACAGGGGGATAGCGAGCAGTACTTC. It yields the protein CASSYDLKQGDSEQYF. The V call is TRBV6-5, the J call TRBJ2-7; 8 bases map to TRBD1. The CDR3 is 16 amino acids. CDR1 and CDR2 from the germline V gene are MNHEY and SVGAGI. The J segment lost 6 bases and the V segment lost 2 bases, leaving 12 bases of the junction unmatched.

This chain connects TRBV6-1 to TRBJ2-2, with D possibly being TRBD1 (6 bases). CDR3 size: 15 residues. V gave up 5 bases and J gave up 2 bases, with 12 bases separating them. Germline V lookup: CDR1 MNHNS, CDR2 SASEGT. CDR3 amino acids: CASSTRTDNTGELFF. The CDR3 region has the DNA TGTGCCAGCAGTACTCGGACAGACAACACCGGGGAGCTGTTTTTT.